The entry that follows covers one T cell receptor beta chain sequence. The sample originates from a study of long-term antiretroviral therapy in people with HIV. The immunoSEQ assay was v3.0, run at survey level. TCRdb's copy holds only in-frame clones and misses some; the assay was immunoSEQ multiplex PCR. Of 35,000 to 40,000 clones in the sample, around four fifths were seen once. Germline-derived CDR1 and CDR2 are SGHDT and YYEEEE. This CDR3 region has 11 residues. Between the trimmed V and J ends, which lost 4 bases and 6 bases, there was a span of 8 bases. The sample consisted of unsorted PBMCs, taken 0.3 years after starting antiretroviral therapy. This TCR derives from a man in his late teens or twenties with HIV. The rearrangement joins TRBV5-6 to TRBJ2-7; unclear D gene. The CDR3 reads CASSRGAEQYF. DNA of the CDR3: TGTGCCAGCAGCCGTGGAGCCGAGCAGTACTTC. The whole variable domain, filled in from reference TRBV5-6 and TRBJ2-7, reads DAGVTQSPTHLIKTRGQQVTLRCSPKSGHDTVSWYQQALGQGPQFIFQYYEEEERQRGNFPDRFSGHQFPNYSSELNVNALLLGDSALYLCASSRGAEQYFGPGTRLTVT.